The 24 T cell receptor beta chains in this list originate from one sample, sequenced in a study of T cells after yellow fever vaccination. TCRdb re-called the 5' RACE reads through MiXCR, storing one row per CDR3 protein. Counted here are about 69,000 distinct CDR3 sequences, approximately 5% occurring once; the ten biggest clones make up 2.2%. Sample: CD4+ T cells sorted from PBMCs, taken around 15 days after the first yellow fever vaccination. The origin of the receptors is a man aged 18 to 30 who received the YFV17D yellow fever vaccine.

This clonotype was observed at least ten times. V and J are TRBV12-3 or TRBV12-4 and TRBJ2-2, with D tentatively TRBD1 (6 bases). The CDR3 loop spans 15 amino acids. The germline V and J ends were trimmed by 6 bases and 4 bases, with 15 bases remaining between them. CDR3 bases: TGTGCCAGCAGGAAACAGGGTATCGGCACCGGGGAGCTGTTTTTT. This codes for CASRKQGIGTGELFF.

This clonotype was seen ten or more times. The chain has TRBV10-3 and TRBJ2-5; TRBD1 agrees at 7 bases. From germline, CDR1 is ENHRY and CDR2 SYGVKD. CDR3 length: 16 residues. The trim removed 3 bases at V and 1 base at J, leaving 8 bases unmatched. CDR3 nucleotides: TGTGCCATCAGTGACCCGGTGGGACAGATCCAAGAGACCCAGTACTTC. Its translation is CAISDPVGQIQETQYF.

This clonotype came up a few times. This sequence joins TRBV20-1 and TRBJ2-5; maybe TRBD2 (6 bases). This CDR3 has 13 amino acids. V gave up 3 bases and J gave up 3 bases, with 11 bases separating them. Germline V gives CDR1 DFQATT, CDR2 SNEGSKA (reference sequence). The CDR3 nucleotides are TGCAGTGCTAGGGGAGGCCATGAAGAGACCCAGTACTTC. Translating gives CSARGGHEETQYF.

This clonotype was counted at least ten times. This rearrangement joins TRBV25-1 to TRBJ2-4; 9 positions match TRBD1. The CDR3 loop spans 15 amino acids. CDR1 and CDR2 from the germline V gene are MGHDK and SYGVNS. Unmatched junction bases numbered 3, after V lost 2 bases and J lost 4 bases. The CDR3, as DNA: TGTGCCAGCAGTGAAGCCGGGACAGGGAAAAACATTCAGTACTTC. Encoded protein: CASSEAGTGKNIQYF.

This clonotype has a count of ten or more. The chain is built from TRBV18 and TRBJ1-2, with no clear D. The CDR3 runs 13 residues. V was cut by 6 bases and J by 3 bases, with 11 bases left in between. Germline CDR1 reads KGHSH; CDR2 reads LQKENI. Here the CDR3 reads CASSWAGHYGYTF. CDR3 coding DNA: TGTGCCAGCTCGTGGGCCGGGCACTATGGCTACACCTTC. The variable domain in full, completed from reference TRBV18 and TRBJ1-2, reads NAGVMQNPRHLVRRRGQEARLRCSPMKGHSHVYWYRQLPEEGLKFMVYLQKENIIDESGMPKERFSAEFPKEGPSILRIQQVVRGDSAAYFCASSWAGHYGYTFGSGTRLTVV.

This clonotype was seen many times. The V gene is TRBV7-9, the J gene TRBJ1-1, with 7 bases aligning to TRBD1. Germline V lookup: CDR1 SEHNR, CDR2 FQNEAQ (reference sequence). The length of the CDR3 is 15 residues. Losses at the gene ends were 5 bases for V and 0 bases for J; bases not matched to a gene: 6. The DNA for the CDR3 is TGTGCCAGCAGCCCGGGACAGCCCATGAACACTGAAGCTTTCTTT. Its protein is CASSPGQPMNTEAFF.

This clonotype came up many times. The rearrangement uses TRBV11-2 and TRBJ1-5; D remains ambiguous. V was pared by 1 base and J by 1 base, with 17 bases between. This CDR3 is 18 amino acids long. CDR1 and CDR2 (germline): SGHAT, FQNNGV. The CDR3 sequence is CASSLVPASTDSNQPQHF. The CDR3 DNA is TGTGCCAGCAGCTTAGTTCCGGCCAGTACAGACAGCAATCAGCCCCAGCATTTT. The whole variable domain, filled in from reference TRBV11-2 and TRBJ1-5, reads EAGVAQSPRYKIIEKRQSVAFWCNPISGHATLYWYQQILGQGPKLLIQFQNNGVVDDSQLPKDRFSAERLKGVDSTLKIQPAKLEDSAVYLCASSLVPASTDSNQPQHFGDGTRLSIL.

About this clonotype: One base away lies a much larger clone, so this may be a sequencing read error. The V call is TRBV5-1, the J call TRBJ1-2; unclear D gene. This CDR3 has 14 residues. Trimming removed 9 bases from V and 1 base from J, with 16 bases in between. CDR1 and CDR2 from the germline V gene are SGHRS and YFSETQ. The CDR3 DNA follows: TGCGCCACCCTCCTCGTGCTCCTTAACTATGGCTACACCTTC. This sequence encodes CATLLVLLNYGYTF.

There are many counts of this clonotype. This sequence joins TRBV21-1 and TRBJ2-7; the table calls TRBD2, which could not be checked here. TRBV21-1 is a known pseudogene. The CDR3 totals 15 residues. The DNA of the CDR3 is TGTGCCAGCAGCGAGCGGAGGTCTTTTCTCTACGAGCAGTACGTC. Amino acids: CASSERRSFLYEQYV.

This clonotype has at least ten counts. The chain combines TRBV6-1 with TRBJ2-5; TRBD1 aligns across 12 bases. The V and J ends lost 5 bases and 5 bases, in that order; junction bases with no gene match: 12. Germline CDR1 and CDR2: MNHNS and SASEGT. The CDR3 consists of 17 residues. CDR3 coding DNA: TGTGCCAGCAGTCCCGGGACAGGGGGCGCGGGCGTGGAGACCCAGTACTTC. Amino acids: CASSPGTGGAGVETQYF.

This clonotype was recorded many times. The chain joins TRBV5-1 to TRBJ2-1; D not resolved. Germline lookup yields CDR1 SGHRS and CDR2 YFSETQ. This CDR3 has 15 amino acids. Trimming removed 4 bases at V and 8 bases at J, with 19 bases between. The CDR3 DNA reads TGCGCCAGCAGCCCAGAGAACCCTTTTGACGATGAGCAGTTCTTC. Encoded protein: CASSPENPFDDEQFF. The whole variable domain, filled in from reference TRBV5-1 and TRBJ2-1, reads KAGVTQTPRYLIKTRGQQVTLSCSPISGHRSVSWYQQTPGQGLQFLFEYFSETQRNKGNFPGRFSGRQFSNSRSEMNVSTLELGDSALYLCASSPENPFDDEQFFGPGTRLTVL.

This clonotype has ten or more counts. This chain joins TRBV5-5 and TRBJ1-6; D not certain. Per germline, CDR1 SGHKS and CDR2 YYEKEE (reference sequence). The V end was cut by 1 base, the J end by 7 bases, with 6 bases between. This CDR3 is 13 amino acids long. The chain's CDR3 is CASSLSLNSPLHF. Written as DNA, the CDR3 is TGTGCCAGCAGCTTGAGCTTGAATTCACCCCTCCACTTT.

As concerns this clonotype: A much larger clonotype is one base distant, so this may be a read error. V and J are TRBV12-3 or TRBV12-4 and TRBJ2-5; 9 bases line up with TRBD1. V lost 5 bases, J lost 5 bases, and 6 bases stayed unmatched. CDR3 size: 14 residues. CDR3 residues: CASSLDRGCETQYF. The DNA of the CDR3 is TGTGCCAGCAGTCTAGACAGGGGGTGTGAGACCCAGTACTTC.

The sample holds many counts of this clonotype. This chain links TRBV5-1 with TRBJ2-1; TRBD1 aligns across 12 bases. The V segment lost 4 bases and the J segment 4 bases; nucleotides outside the gene matches: 6. The CDR3 spans 16 residues. Germline values: CDR1 SGHRS, CDR2 YFSETQ. CDR3 bases: TGCGCCAGCAGCGAAATGGGACAGGGGGCTTACAATGAGCAGTTCTTC. This gives the protein CASSEMGQGAYNEQFF.

This clonotype showed up many times. V usage is TRBV11-3 and J usage is TRBJ2-2, with no clear D. Germline V CDR1 and CDR2: SGHNT, YENEEA. Trimming took 4 bases from V and 1 from J, leaving 10 bases between them. The CDR3 runs 15 residues. The CDR3 bases are TGTGCCAGCAGCTCCGGCCCCGTGAACACCGGGGAGCTGTTTTTT. Its protein product is CASSSGPVNTGELFF.

This clonotype was observed many times. The V and J genes are TRBV30 and TRBJ2-5; tentatively, D is TRBD2 (6 bases). V lost 4 bases to trimming and J lost 0 bases, with 9 bases between them. Germline V gives CDR1 GTSNPN, CDR2 SVGIG (reference sequence). This CDR3 comprises 13 residues. The CDR3 DNA is TGTGCCTGGACGGGCGGGGACCAAGAGACCCAGTACTTC. As protein: CAWTGGDQETQYF. The whole variable domain, remainder taken from reference TRBV30 and TRBJ2-5, is SQTIHQWPATLVQPVGSPLSLECTVEGTSNPNLYWYRQAAGRGLQLLFYSVGIGQISSEVPQNLSASRPQDRQFILSSKKLLLSDSGFYLCAWTGGDQETQYFGPGTRLLVL.

Ten or more counts support this clonotype. The chain recombines TRBV5-1 with TRBJ2-2; tentatively, D is TRBD1 (6 bases). The CDR3 has 16 residues. Germline V gene lookup returns CDR1 SGHRS and CDR2 YFSETQ. V lost 4 bases and J 0 bases, leaving 13 bases between the germline ends. The CDR3 protein is CASSLRQVANTGELFF. The CDR3 bases are TGCGCCAGCAGCCTCAGACAGGTCGCGAACACCGGGGAGCTGTTTTTT.

This clonotype was detected many times. This chain's CDR3 is CASSLLCLTGWTDTQYF. In DNA form, the CDR3 reads TGTGCCAGCAGTTTATTGTGTTTGACAGGGTGGACAGATACGCAGTATTTT. J is TRBJ2-3 and V is TRBV27, with 7 bases lining up with TRBD1. Germline-derived CDR1 and CDR2 are MNHEY and SMNVEV (reference sequence). CDR3 length: 17 residues. Trimming took 1 base from V and 3 from J; bases not matched to a gene: 10.

The genes are TRBV18 and TRBJ1-1; D is uncertain. Germline V gene lookup returns CDR1 KGHSH and CDR2 LQKENI. The CDR3 spans 13 residues. V lost 2 bases and J lost 8, with 12 bases in between. The CDR3 DNA follows: TGTGCCAGCTCACCAATTGGACGTGGAGAAGCTTTCTTT. Its translation: CASSPIGRGEAFF.

This clonotype has just a few counts. The J gene is TRBJ1-1, the V gene TRBV11-2; a weak D match, TRBD1 (5 bases). With 0 bases removed from V and 6 bases from J, the gap between germline ends came to 8 bases. CDR1 and CDR2 (germline): SGHAT, FQNNGV. CDR3 length equals 13 residues. In DNA form, the CDR3 reads TGTGCCAGCAGCTTAGAGCCGGGGGCTGAAGCTTTCTTT. The encoded protein is CASSLEPGAEAFF.

This clonotype was seen ten or more times. The gene calls are TRBV7-2 and TRBJ2-4; 15 nucleotides line up with TRBD2. Per germline, CDR1 SGHTA and CDR2 FQGNSA. Trimming took 6 bases from V and 7 from J; bases not matched to a gene: 7. This CDR3 comprises 16 residues. The CDR3 bases are TGTGCCAGCAGTAGGACTAGCGGGGGGGGTTCCAACATTCAGTACTTC. This sequence encodes CASSRTSGGGSNIQYF. Looking up the rest from reference TRBV7-2 and TRBJ2-4 gives the full variable domain: GAGVSQSPSNKVTEKGKDVELRCDPISGHTALYWYRQSLGQGLEFLIYFQGNSAPDKSGLPSDRFSAERTGGSVSTLTIQRTQQEDSAVYLCASSRTSGGGSNIQYFGAGTRLSVL.

This clonotype appeared many times. The V and J genes are TRBV5-1 and TRBJ1-1; D perhaps matches TRBD1 (5 bases). The germline gives CDR1 SGHRS, CDR2 YFSETQ. The V gene lost 9 bases and the J gene lost 1 base, with 16 bases spanning the gap. CDR3 size: 14 residues. CDR3 in amino acids: CATTSGYGNTEAFF. The CDR3, as DNA: TGCGCCACCACGTCAGGGTATGGGAACACTGAAGCTTTCTTT.

This clonotype was counted ten times or more. The gene calls are TRBV29-1 and TRBJ2-5; D remains ambiguous. The germline CDR1 and CDR2 sequences are SQVTM and ANQGSEA. CDR3 length equals 12 residues. V shed 7 bases and J shed 3 bases, with 12 bases lying between them. The CDR3 region has the DNA TGCAGCGGGGCTAGGGAAGAAGAGACCCAGTACTTC. It codes for CSGAREEETQYF. Looking up the rest from reference TRBV29-1 and TRBJ2-5 gives the full variable domain: SAVISQKPSRDICQRGTSLTIQCQVDSQVTMMFWYRQQPGQSLTLIATANQGSEATYESGFVIDKFPISRPNLTFSTLTVSNMSPEDSSIYLCSGAREEETQYFGPGTRLLVL.

About this clonotype: A much larger clone lies a single base off, so this may be a read error. V gene TRBV5-4 combines with J gene TRBJ2-2, with TRBD2 matching over 8 bases. Germline CDR1 reads SGHNT; CDR2 reads YYREEE (reference sequence). The CDR3 loop spans 16 amino acids. The CDR3, as DNA: TGTGCCATCAGCCCCGCGGGCGGGGGGAATACCGGGGAGCTGTTTTTT. As protein: CAISPAGGGNTGELFF.